The clone carrying this T cell receptor beta chain was detected a few times. What it binds is not known. Via MiXCR, TCRdb re-called the 5' RACE reads, giving one row per CDR3 protein. The sample gives approximately 500,000 distinct CDR3 sequences, approximately 24% of which show up once; approximately 2.9% is in the top ten. This specimen belongs to a study of identical twins. Study outcomes and limitations: Conclusions leaned on cross-sectional statistical analysis and did not track the same donors over time.

CDR3 length equals 15 residues. CDR1 MNHEY and CDR2 SVGEGT come from the germline V gene. The V and J ends lost 4 bases and 5 bases respectively, with 12 bases between them. These data also featured in a second study, about T cells expressing NK-cell markers.

This receptor was obtained from a woman aged 18-29 years in good health. Input material: CD4+ T cells sorted from blood. The chain recombines TRBV6-2 or TRBV6-3 with TRBJ2-6; a possible D gene is TRBD1 (7 bases). CDR3 bases: TGTGCCAGCAGTTCTGGAGGGGGCCGGGCCAACGTCCTGACTTTC. It is translated as CASSSGGGRANVLTF.